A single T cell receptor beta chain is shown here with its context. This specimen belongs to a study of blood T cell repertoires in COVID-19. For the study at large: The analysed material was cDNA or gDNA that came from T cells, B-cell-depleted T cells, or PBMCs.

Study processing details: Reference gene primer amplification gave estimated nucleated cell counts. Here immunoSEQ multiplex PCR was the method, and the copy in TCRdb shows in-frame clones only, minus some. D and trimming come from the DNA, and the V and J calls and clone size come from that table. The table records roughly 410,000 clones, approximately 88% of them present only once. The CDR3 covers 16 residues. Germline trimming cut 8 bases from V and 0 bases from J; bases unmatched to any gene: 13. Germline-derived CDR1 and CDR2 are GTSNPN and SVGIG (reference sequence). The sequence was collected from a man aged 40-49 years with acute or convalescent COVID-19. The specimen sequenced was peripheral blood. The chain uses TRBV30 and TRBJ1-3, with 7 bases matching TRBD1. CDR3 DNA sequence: TGTGCCCCCACCCCCTCGGGACAGTCCTCTGGAAACACCATATATTTT. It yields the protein CAPTPSGQSSGNTIYF.